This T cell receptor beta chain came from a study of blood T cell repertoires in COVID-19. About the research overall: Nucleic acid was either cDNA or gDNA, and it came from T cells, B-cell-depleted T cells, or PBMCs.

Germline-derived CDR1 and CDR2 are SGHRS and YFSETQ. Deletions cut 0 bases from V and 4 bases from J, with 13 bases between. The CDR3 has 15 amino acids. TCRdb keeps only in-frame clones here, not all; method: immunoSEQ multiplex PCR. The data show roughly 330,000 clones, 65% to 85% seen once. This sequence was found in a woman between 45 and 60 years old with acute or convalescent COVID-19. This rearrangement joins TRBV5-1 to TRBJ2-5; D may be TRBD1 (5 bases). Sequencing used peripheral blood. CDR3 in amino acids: CASSLEGRDGETQYF. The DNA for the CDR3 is TGCGCCAGCAGCTTGGAAGGCAGGGATGGAGAGACCCAGTACTTC.